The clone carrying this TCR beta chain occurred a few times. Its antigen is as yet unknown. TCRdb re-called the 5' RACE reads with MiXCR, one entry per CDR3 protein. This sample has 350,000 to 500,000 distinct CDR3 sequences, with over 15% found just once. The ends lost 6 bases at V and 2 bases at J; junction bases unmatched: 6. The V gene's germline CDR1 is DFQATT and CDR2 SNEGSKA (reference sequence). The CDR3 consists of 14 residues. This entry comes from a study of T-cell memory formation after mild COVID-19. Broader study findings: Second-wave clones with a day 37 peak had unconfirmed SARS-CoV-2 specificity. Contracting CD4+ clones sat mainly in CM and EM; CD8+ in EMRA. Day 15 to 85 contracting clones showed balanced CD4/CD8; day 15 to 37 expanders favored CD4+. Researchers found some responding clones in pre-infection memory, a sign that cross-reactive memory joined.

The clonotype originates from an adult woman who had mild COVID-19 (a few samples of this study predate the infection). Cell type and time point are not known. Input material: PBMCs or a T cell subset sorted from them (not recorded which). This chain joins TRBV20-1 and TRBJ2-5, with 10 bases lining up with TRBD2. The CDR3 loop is CSARGLAEQETQYF. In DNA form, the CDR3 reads TGCAGTGCCCGTGGACTAGCGGAACAAGAGACCCAGTACTTC.